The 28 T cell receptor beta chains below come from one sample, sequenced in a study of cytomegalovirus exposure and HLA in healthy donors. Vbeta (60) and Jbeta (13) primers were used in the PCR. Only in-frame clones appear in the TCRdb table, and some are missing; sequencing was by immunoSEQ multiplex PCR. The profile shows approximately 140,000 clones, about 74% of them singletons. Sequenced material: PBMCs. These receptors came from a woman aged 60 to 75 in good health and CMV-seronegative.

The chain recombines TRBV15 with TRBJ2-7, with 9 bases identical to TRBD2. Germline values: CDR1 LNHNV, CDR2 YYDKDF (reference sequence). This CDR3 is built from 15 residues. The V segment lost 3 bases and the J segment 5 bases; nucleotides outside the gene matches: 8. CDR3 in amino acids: CATSRSVAGGHEQYF. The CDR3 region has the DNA TGTGCCACCAGCAGGTCAGTGGCGGGAGGGCACGAGCAGTACTTC.

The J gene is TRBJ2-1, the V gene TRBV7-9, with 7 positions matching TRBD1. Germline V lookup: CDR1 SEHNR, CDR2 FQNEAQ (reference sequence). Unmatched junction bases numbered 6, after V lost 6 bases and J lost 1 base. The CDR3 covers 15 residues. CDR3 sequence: CASRLRQGSYNEQFF. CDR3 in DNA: TGTGCCAGCAGATTAAGACAGGGTTCCTACAATGAGCAGTTCTTC.

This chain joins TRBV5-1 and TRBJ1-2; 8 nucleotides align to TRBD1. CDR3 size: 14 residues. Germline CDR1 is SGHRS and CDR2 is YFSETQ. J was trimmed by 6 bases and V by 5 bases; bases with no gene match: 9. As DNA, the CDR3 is TGCGCCAGCAGGGCTTTCCAGGGGGCAAATGGCTACACCTTC. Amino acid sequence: CASRAFQGANGYTF.

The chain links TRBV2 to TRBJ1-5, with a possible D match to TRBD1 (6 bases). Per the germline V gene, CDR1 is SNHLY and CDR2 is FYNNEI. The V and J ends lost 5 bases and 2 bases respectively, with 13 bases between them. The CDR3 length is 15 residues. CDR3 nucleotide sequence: TGTGCCAGCAGTTTACAGGGTGGTGGCAATCAGCCCCAGCATTTT. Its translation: CASSLQGGGNQPQHF.

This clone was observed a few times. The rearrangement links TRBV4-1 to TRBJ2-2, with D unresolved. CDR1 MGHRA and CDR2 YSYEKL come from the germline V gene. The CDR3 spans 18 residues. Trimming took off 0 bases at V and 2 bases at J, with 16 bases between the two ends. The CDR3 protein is CASSQDSPTARNTGELFF. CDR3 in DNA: TGCGCCAGCAGCCAAGATTCCCCCACAGCCCGAAACACCGGGGAGCTGTTTTTT.

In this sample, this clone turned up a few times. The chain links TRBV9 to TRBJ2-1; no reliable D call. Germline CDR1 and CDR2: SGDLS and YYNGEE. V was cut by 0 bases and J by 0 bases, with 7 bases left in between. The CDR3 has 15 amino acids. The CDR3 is CASSVGTNSYNEQFF. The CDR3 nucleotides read TGTGCCAGCAGCGTAGGAACTAACTCCTACAATGAGCAGTTCTTC. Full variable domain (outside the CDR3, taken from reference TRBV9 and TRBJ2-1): DSGVTQTPKHLITATGQRVTLRCSPRSGDLSVYWYQQSLDQGLQFLIQYYNGEERAKGNILERFSAQQFPDLHSELNLSSLELGDSALYFCASSVGTNSYNEQFFGPGTRLTVL.

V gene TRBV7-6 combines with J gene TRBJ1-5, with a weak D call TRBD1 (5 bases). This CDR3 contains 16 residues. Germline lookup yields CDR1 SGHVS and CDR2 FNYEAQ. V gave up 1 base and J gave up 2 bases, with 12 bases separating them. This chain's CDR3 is CASSLEAGNGNQPQHF. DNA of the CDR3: TGTGCCAGCAGCTTAGAGGCAGGGAATGGCAATCAGCCCCAGCATTTT.

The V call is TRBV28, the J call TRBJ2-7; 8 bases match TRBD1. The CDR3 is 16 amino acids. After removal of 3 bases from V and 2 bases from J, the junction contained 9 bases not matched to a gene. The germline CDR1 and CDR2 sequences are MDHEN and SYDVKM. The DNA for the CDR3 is TGTGCCAGCAGTTTGCGGACAGGGCTATTAACCTACGAGCAGTACTTC. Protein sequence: CASSLRTGLLTYEQYF.

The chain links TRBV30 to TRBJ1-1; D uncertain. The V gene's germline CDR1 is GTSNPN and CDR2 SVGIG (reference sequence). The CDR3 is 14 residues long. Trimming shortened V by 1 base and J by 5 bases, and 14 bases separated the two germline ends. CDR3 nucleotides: TGTGCCTGGAGTGGAGGCAGGCGAGGGACTGAAGCTTTCTTT. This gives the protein CAWSGGRRGTEAFF.

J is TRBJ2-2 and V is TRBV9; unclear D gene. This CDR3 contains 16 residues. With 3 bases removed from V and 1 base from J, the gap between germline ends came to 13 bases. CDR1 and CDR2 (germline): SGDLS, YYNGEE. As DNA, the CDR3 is TGTGCCAGCAGCGCCAACTTGAGAGAGAACACCGGGGAGCTGTTTTTT. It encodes CASSANLRENTGELFF.

The CDR3 protein is CASSKISGRTRDEQFF. CDR3 DNA sequence: TGTGCCAGCTCCAAAATTTCGGGGCGGACTAGGGATGAGCAGTTCTTC. The chain joins TRBV18 to TRBJ2-1, with TRBD2 matching 7 bases. With V trimmed by 6 bases and J by 8 bases, 16 bases remained unmatched. CDR3 length: 16 amino acids. CDR1 and CDR2 from the germline V gene are KGHSH and LQKENI.

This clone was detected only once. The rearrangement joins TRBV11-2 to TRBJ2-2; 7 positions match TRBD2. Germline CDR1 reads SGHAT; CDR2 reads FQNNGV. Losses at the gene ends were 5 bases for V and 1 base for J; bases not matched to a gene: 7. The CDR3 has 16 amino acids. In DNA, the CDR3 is TGTGCCAGCAGCAAGCGGGACTCTTTGAACACCGGGGAGCTGTTTTTT. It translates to CASSKRDSLNTGELFF.

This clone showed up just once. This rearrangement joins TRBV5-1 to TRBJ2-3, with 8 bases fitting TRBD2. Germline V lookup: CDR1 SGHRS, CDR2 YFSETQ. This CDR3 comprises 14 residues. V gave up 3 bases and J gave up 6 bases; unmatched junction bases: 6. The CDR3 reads CASSSGGGRDTQYF. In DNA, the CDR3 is TGCGCCAGCAGCTCCGGGGGGGGACGGGATACGCAGTATTTT.

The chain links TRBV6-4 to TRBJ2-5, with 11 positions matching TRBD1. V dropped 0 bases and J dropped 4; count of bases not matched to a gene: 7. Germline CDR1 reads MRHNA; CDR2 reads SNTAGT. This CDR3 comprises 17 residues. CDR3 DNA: TGTGCCAGCAGTGACTCGGAGGACAGGGGGCTAGGAGAGACCCAGTACTTC. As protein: CASSDSEDRGLGETQYF.

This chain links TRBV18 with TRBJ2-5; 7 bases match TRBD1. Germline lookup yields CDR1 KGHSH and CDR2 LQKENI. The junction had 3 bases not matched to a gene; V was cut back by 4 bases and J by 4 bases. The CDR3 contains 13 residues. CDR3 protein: CASSLDRAETQYF. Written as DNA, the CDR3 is TGTGCCAGCTCACTCGACAGGGCAGAGACCCAGTACTTC. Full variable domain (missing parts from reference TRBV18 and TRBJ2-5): NAGVMQNPRHLVRRRGQEARLRCSPMKGHSHVYWYRQLPEEGLKFMVYLQKENIIDESGMPKERFSAEFPKEGPSILRIQQVVRGDSAAYFCASSLDRAETQYFGPGTRLLVL.

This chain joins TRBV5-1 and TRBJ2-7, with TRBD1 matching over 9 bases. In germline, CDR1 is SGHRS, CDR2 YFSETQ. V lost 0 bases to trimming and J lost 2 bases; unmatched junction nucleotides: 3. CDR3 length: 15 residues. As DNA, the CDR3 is TGCGCCAGCAGCTTGGGGGGACAGGGAACCTACGAGCAGTACTTC. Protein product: CASSLGGQGTYEQYF.

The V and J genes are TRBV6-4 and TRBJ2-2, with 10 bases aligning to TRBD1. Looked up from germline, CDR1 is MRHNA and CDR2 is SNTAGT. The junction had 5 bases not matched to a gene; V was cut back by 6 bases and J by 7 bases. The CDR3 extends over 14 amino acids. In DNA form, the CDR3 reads TGTGCCAGCAGGAGACAGGGGGCTGGCGGGGAGCTGTTTTTT. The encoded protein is CASRRQGAGGELFF.

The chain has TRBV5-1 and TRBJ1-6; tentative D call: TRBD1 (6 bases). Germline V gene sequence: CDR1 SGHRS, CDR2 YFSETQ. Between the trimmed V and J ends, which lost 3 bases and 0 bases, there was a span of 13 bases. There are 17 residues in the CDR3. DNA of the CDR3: TGCGCCAGCAGCTGGGACACTCCGAGCTCCTATAATTCACCCCTCCACTTT. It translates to CASSWDTPSSYNSPLHF.

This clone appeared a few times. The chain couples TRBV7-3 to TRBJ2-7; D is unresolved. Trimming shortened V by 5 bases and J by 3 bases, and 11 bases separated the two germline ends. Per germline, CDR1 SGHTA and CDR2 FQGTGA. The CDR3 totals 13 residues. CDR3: CASSPIRGYEQYF. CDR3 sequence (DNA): TGTGCCAGCAGCCCCATACGAGGCTACGAGCAGTACTTC.

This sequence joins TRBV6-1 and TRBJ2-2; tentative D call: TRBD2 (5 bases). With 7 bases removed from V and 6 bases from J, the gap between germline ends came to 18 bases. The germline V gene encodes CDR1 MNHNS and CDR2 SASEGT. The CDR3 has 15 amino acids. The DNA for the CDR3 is TGTGCCAGCACACTAGAGGCCCGGGCTCCCGGGGAGCTGTTTTTT. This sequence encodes CASTLEARAPGELFF.

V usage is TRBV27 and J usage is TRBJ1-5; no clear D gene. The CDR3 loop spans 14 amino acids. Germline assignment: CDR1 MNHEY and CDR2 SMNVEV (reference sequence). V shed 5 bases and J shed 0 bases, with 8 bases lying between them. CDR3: CASSDNDSNQPQHF. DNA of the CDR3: TGTGCCAGCAGTGACAATGATAGCAATCAGCCCCAGCATTTT.

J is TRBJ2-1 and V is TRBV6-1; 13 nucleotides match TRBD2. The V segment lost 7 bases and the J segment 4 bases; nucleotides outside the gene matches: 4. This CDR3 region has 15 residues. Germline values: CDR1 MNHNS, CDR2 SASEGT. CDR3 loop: CASTETSGGYNEQFF. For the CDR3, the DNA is TGTGCCAGCACCGAGACTAGCGGGGGGTACAATGAGCAGTTCTTC.

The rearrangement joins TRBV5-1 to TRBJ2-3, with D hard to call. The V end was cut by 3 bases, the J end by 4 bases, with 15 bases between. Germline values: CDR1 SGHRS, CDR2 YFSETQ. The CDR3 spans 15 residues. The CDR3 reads CASSSSGRVADTQYF. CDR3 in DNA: TGCGCCAGCAGCTCCTCAGGAAGAGTCGCAGATACGCAGTATTTT.

CDR3 bases: TGCGCCAGCAGCTTGGGACAGGGGGTTTACGAGCAGTACTTC. It translates to CASSLGQGVYEQYF. This rearrangement joins TRBV5-1 to TRBJ2-7, with 9 nucleotides matching TRBD1. The CDR3 consists of 14 residues. In germline, CDR1 is SGHRS, CDR2 YFSETQ. V gave up 0 bases and J gave up 4 bases; unmatched junction bases: 2. The full variable domain, rest sourced from reference TRBV5-1 and TRBJ2-7, is KAGVTQTPRYLIKTRGQQVTLSCSPISGHRSVSWYQQTPGQGLQFLFEYFSETQRNKGNFPGRFSGRQFSNSRSEMNVSTLELGDSALYLCASSLGQGVYEQYFGPGTRLTVT.

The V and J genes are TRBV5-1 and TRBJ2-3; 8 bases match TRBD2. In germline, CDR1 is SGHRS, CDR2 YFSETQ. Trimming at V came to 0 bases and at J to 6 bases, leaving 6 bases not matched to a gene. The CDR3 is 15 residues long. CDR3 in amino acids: CASSLGGTRRDTQYF. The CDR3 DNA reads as TGCGCCAGCAGCTTGGGGGGGACTAGGCGGGATACGCAGTATTTT.

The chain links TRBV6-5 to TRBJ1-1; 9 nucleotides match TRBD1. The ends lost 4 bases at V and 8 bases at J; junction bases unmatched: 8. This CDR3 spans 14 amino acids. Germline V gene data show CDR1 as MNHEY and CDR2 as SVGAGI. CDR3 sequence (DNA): TGTGCCAGCAGTTCGGACAGGGGTTCAGGAGAAGCTTTCTTT. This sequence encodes CASSSDRGSGEAFF.

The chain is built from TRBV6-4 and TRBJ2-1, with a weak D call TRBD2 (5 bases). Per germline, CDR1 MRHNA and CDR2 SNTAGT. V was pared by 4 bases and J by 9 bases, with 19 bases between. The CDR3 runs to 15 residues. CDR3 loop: CASSVTSRSAGEQFF. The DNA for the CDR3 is TGTGCCAGCAGTGTCACTAGTCGTTCAGCTGGTGAGCAGTTCTTC.

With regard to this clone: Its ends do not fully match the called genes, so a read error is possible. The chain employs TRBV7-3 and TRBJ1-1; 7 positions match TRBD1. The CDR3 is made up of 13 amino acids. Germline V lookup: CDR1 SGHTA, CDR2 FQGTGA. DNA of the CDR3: TGTGTCAGCAGCCCCGCAGGGGGCACTGAAGCTTTCTTT. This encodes CVSSPAGGTEAFF. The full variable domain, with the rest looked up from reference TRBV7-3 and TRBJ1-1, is GAGVSQTPSNKVTEKGKYVELRCDPISGHTALYWYRQSLGQGPEFLIYFQGTGAADDSGLPNDRFFAVRPEGSVSTLKIQRTERGDSAVYLCVSSPAGGTEAFFGQGTRLTVV.